Listed below are T cell receptor beta chains from one sample, sequenced in a study of T cell repertoires in cytomegalovirus infection. TCRdb itself ran the reads through MiXCR, one entry per CDR3 protein. The top ten hold approximately 8.2% of the sample, which has about 600,000 distinct CDR3 sequences, about 24% seen once. The sequenced sample consisted of CD8+ T cells from PBMCs. The receptors were sampled from a human donor in good health (CMV status not recorded). Some clones in this sample may be carry-over from other donors' samples. The CDR3 runs from the conserved cysteine through the conserved F or W. The D gene is left open where the match is weak. Clone size, where shown, is once, few, many, or a class for clones that have expanded.

d_gene: TRBD1
v_gene: TRBV7-2
j_gene: TRBJ1-2
abundance: many
CDR3aa: CASSYSTGWNGYTF
CDR3nt: TGTGCCAGCAGCTACTCGACAGGGTGGAATGGCTACACCTTC

d_gene: -
v_gene: TRBV4-1
j_gene: TRBJ1-1
abundance: few
CDR3aa: CASSQVQGAMNTEAFF
CDR3nt: TGCGCCAGCAGCCAAGTACAGGGAGCTATGAACACTGAAGCTTTCTTT

d_gene: TRBD2
v_gene: TRBV5-5
j_gene: TRBJ2-7
abundance: -
CDR3aa: CASSLSGLAGDLYEQYF
CDR3nt: TGTGCCAGCAGCTTGTCCGGTTTGGCGGGGGATCTATACGAGCAGTACTTC

d_gene: -
v_gene: TRBV4-3
j_gene: TRBJ1-2
abundance: -
CDR3aa: CASSQDLSENGYTF
CDR3nt: TGCGCCAGCAGCCAAGATTTAAGTGAAAACGGCTACACCTTC

d_gene: -
v_gene: TRBV7-2
j_gene: TRBJ1-1
abundance: many
CDR3aa: CASTPGRVETEAFF
CDR3nt: TGTGCCAGCACCCCTGGCAGGGTCGAAACTGAAGCTTTCTTT

d_gene: TRBD1
v_gene: TRBV5-1
j_gene: TRBJ2-7
abundance: -
CDR3aa: CASTFTGTDSYEQYF
CDR3nt: TGCGCCAGCACCTTCACCGGGACAGACTCCTACGAGCAGTACTTC

d_gene: -
v_gene: TRBV7-9
j_gene: TRBJ1-2
abundance: -
CDR3aa: CASSQTGTPGGYTF
CDR3nt: TGTGCCAGCAGCCAGACCGGGACACCCGGGGGCTACACCTTC

d_gene: TRBD2
v_gene: TRBV29-1
j_gene: TRBJ2-3
abundance: few
CDR3aa: CSVERLADPTDTQYF
CDR3nt: TGCAGCGTTGAAAGACTAGCGGACCCCACAGATACGCAGTATTTT

d_gene: -
v_gene: TRBV7-2
j_gene: TRBJ2-2
abundance: many
CDR3aa: CASSLGGVTGELFF
CDR3nt: TGTGCCAGCAGCTTAGGGGGGGTCACCGGGGAGCTGTTTTTT

d_gene: TRBD1
v_gene: TRBV27
j_gene: TRBJ2-1
abundance: many
CDR3aa: CASSLGGDEQFF
CDR3nt: TGTGCCAGCAGCTTAGGGGGCGATGAGCAGTTCTTC

d_gene: -
v_gene: TRBV7-9
j_gene: TRBJ1-1
abundance: -
CDR3aa: CASSFIGTTNTEAFF
CDR3nt: TGTGCCAGCAGCTTCATAGGGACGACGAACACTGAAGCTTTCTTT

d_gene: -
v_gene: TRBV18
j_gene: TRBJ2-4
abundance: few
CDR3aa: CASSSDGGLAKNIQYF
CDR3nt: TGTGCCAGCTCATCGGATGGGGGGCTAGCCAAAAACATTCAGTACTTC

d_gene: -
v_gene: TRBV7-3
j_gene: TRBJ1-2
abundance: -
CDR3aa: CASSYARGYGYTF
CDR3nt: TGTGCCAGCAGTTATGCAAGGGGGTATGGCTACACCTTC

d_gene: -
v_gene: TRBV6-5
j_gene: TRBJ2-1
abundance: -
CDR3aa: CASSYGRAGNEQFF
CDR3nt: TGTGCCAGCAGTTACGGGCGAGCTGGTAATGAGCAGTTCTTC

d_gene: TRBD2
v_gene: TRBV6-5
j_gene: TRBJ2-5
abundance: -
CDR3aa: CASSYMTSGETQYF
CDR3nt: TGTGCCAGCAGTTATATGACTAGCGGAGAGACCCAGTACTTC

d_gene: TRBD1
v_gene: TRBV10-3
j_gene: TRBJ2-7
abundance: -
CDR3aa: CAIGQTDRAGYEQYF
CDR3nt: TGTGCCATCGGGCAAACGGACAGGGCCGGTTATGAGCAGTACTTC

d_gene: -
v_gene: TRBV6-2/TRBV6-3
j_gene: TRBJ2-7
abundance: few
CDR3aa: CASMPSLDRIYEQYF
CDR3nt: TGTGCCAGCATGCCGTCCCTGGACCGCATCTACGAGCAGTACTTC

d_gene: -
v_gene: TRBV7-8
j_gene: TRBJ2-5
abundance: many
CDR3aa: CASSGGRQETQYF
CDR3nt: TGTGCCAGCAGCGGAGGACGCCAAGAGACCCAGTACTTC

d_gene: -
v_gene: TRBV4-1
j_gene: TRBJ2-3
abundance: few
CDR3aa: CASSQGDPIGTDTQYF
CDR3nt: TGCGCCAGCAGCCAAGGCGATCCCATCGGCACAGATACGCAGTATTTT

d_gene: TRBD1
v_gene: TRBV6-5
j_gene: TRBJ2-1
abundance: few
CDR3aa: CASNPRGQGHSNEQFF
CDR3nt: TGTGCCAGCAACCCACGGGGACAGGGACATTCGAATGAGCAGTTCTTC

d_gene: TRBD2
v_gene: TRBV12-3/TRBV12-4
j_gene: TRBJ2-6
abundance: -
CDR3aa: CASSQPSGGHPGPGANVLTF
CDR3nt: TGTGCCAGCAGCCAACCTAGCGGGGGACACCCCGGACCTGGGGCCAACGTCCTGACTTTC

d_gene: -
v_gene: TRBV12-3/TRBV12-4
j_gene: TRBJ2-5
abundance: -
CDR3aa: CASTTVGWETQYF
CDR3nt: TGTGCCAGCACCACGGTAGGGTGGGAGACCCAGTACTTC

d_gene: -
v_gene: TRBV28
j_gene: TRBJ1-5
abundance: many
CDR3aa: CASSWLGNQPQHF
CDR3nt: TGTGCCAGCAGTTGGTTAGGCAATCAGCCCCAGCATTTT

d_gene: -
v_gene: TRBV4-3
j_gene: TRBJ2-1
abundance: few
CDR3aa: CASSQDPSGNEQFF
CDR3nt: TGCGCCAGCAGCCAAGATCCGAGCGGGAATGAGCAGTTCTTC

d_gene: -
v_gene: TRBV6-5
j_gene: TRBJ1-1
abundance: many
CDR3aa: CASSYSGYEAFF
CDR3nt: TGTGCCAGCAGTTACTCGGGGTATGAAGCTTTCTTT

d_gene: -
v_gene: TRBV18
j_gene: TRBJ1-2
abundance: -
CDR3aa: CASSHDRAYGYTF
CDR3nt: TGTGCCAGCTCGCATGACAGAGCCTATGGCTACACCTTC

d_gene: TRBD1
v_gene: TRBV10-3
j_gene: TRBJ1-2
abundance: -
CDR3aa: CAISEATGDFYGYTF
CDR3nt: TGTGCCATCAGTGAGGCCACAGGGGATTTCTATGGCTACACCTTC

d_gene: -
v_gene: TRBV4-2
j_gene: TRBJ2-7
abundance: -
CDR3aa: CASSQDHPLSRGASYEQYF
CDR3nt: TGTGCCAGCAGCCAAGATCACCCTCTTTCCCGGGGGGCTTCCTACGAGCAGTACTTC

d_gene: TRBD1
v_gene: TRBV20-1
j_gene: TRBJ1-1
abundance: -
CDR3aa: CSAPLIDRELNTEAFF
CDR3nt: TGCAGTGCCCCTCTAATCGACAGGGAATTGAACACTGAAGCTTTCTTT

d_gene: -
v_gene: TRBV7-3
j_gene: TRBJ2-5
abundance: -
CDR3aa: CASRLPGRGEETQYF
CDR3nt: TGTGCCAGCAGACTTCCGGGACGGGGAGAAGAGACCCAGTACTTC

d_gene: TRBD1
v_gene: TRBV7-2
j_gene: TRBJ1-6
abundance: many
CDR3aa: CASSLEGQNSPLHF
CDR3nt: TGTGCCAGCAGCTTAGAGGGACAGAATTCACCCCTCCACTTT

d_gene: TRBD1
v_gene: TRBV5-4
j_gene: TRBJ1-2
abundance: few
CDR3aa: CASSIRQGANYGYTF
CDR3nt: TGTGCCAGCAGCATCCGACAGGGGGCGAACTATGGCTACACCTTC

d_gene: -
v_gene: TRBV7-9
j_gene: TRBJ2-7
abundance: -
CDR3aa: CASSYPGRHCEQYF
CDR3nt: TGTGCCAGCAGCTACCCGGGACGGCACTGCGAGCAGTACTTC

d_gene: -
v_gene: TRBV14
j_gene: TRBJ1-1
abundance: -
CDR3aa: CASSGGTAGTEAFF
CDR3nt: TGTGCCAGCAGCGGGGGGACGGCGGGTACTGAAGCTTTCTTT

d_gene: -
v_gene: TRBV29-1
j_gene: TRBJ2-7
abundance: few
CDR3aa: CSVDEGSEQYF
CDR3nt: TGCAGCGTTGACGAGGGGAGCGAGCAGTACTTC

d_gene: -
v_gene: TRBV4-3
j_gene: TRBJ1-1
abundance: -
CDR3aa: CASSPLGGTYGTEAFF
CDR3nt: TGCGCCAGCAGCCCCCTCGGGGGTACCTATGGGACTGAAGCTTTCTTT

d_gene: -
v_gene: TRBV20-1
j_gene: TRBJ2-3
abundance: -
CDR3aa: CSARRGLEVTDTQYF
CDR3nt: TGCAGTGCTAGAAGGGGCTTAGAAGTCACAGATACGCAGTATTTT

d_gene: -
v_gene: TRBV6-6
j_gene: TRBJ1-5
abundance: many
CDR3aa: CASSPTGYNQPQHF
CDR3nt: TGTGCCAGCAGCCCTACAGGGTACAATCAGCCCCAGCATTTT

d_gene: -
v_gene: TRBV12-3/TRBV12-4
j_gene: TRBJ1-2
abundance: -
CDR3aa: CASTPLVYGYTF
CDR3nt: TGTGCCAGCACCCCTTTAGTCTATGGCTACACCTTC

d_gene: -
v_gene: TRBV14
j_gene: TRBJ1-1
abundance: few
CDR3aa: CASSQGDEAFF
CDR3nt: TGTGCCAGCAGCCAGGGAGATGAAGCTTTCTTT

d_gene: -
v_gene: TRBV29-1
j_gene: TRBJ2-1
abundance: -
CDR3aa: CSVGGRTVYNEQFF
CDR3nt: TGCAGCGTTGGAGGGAGGACAGTGTACAATGAGCAGTTCTTC

d_gene: -
v_gene: TRBV12-3/TRBV12-4
j_gene: TRBJ1-4
abundance: many
CDR3aa: CASSFQGTTNEKLFF
CDR3nt: TGTGCCAGCAGTTTCCAGGGGACGACTAATGAAAAACTGTTTTTT

d_gene: -
v_gene: TRBV6-8
j_gene: TRBJ2-5
abundance: once
CDR3aa: CASRPFTTAQETQCF
CDR3nt: TGTGCCAGCAGGCCATTTACGACTGCCCAAGAGACCCAGTGCTTC

d_gene: TRBD1
v_gene: TRBV7-9
j_gene: TRBJ2-7
abundance: many
CDR3aa: CASSGQTSYEQYF
CDR3nt: TGTGCCAGCTCGGGACAGACCTCCTACGAGCAGTACTTC

d_gene: -
v_gene: TRBV5-1
j_gene: TRBJ1-1
abundance: -
CDR3aa: CASSLGLKLEAFF
CDR3nt: TGCGCCAGCAGCTTGGGACTAAAGCTAGAAGCTTTCTTT

d_gene: -
v_gene: TRBV7-2
j_gene: TRBJ1-2
abundance: many
CDR3aa: CASSLITSAFYGYTF
CDR3nt: TGTGCCAGCAGCTTAATTACGTCAGCGTTCTATGGCTACACCTTC

d_gene: -
v_gene: TRBV2
j_gene: TRBJ2-3
abundance: -
CDR3aa: CASSPPRQKTDTQYF
CDR3nt: TGTGCCAGCAGTCCCCCGAGACAGAAGACAGATACGCAGTATTTT

d_gene: TRBD1
v_gene: TRBV7-2
j_gene: TRBJ2-5
abundance: many
CDR3aa: CASSGTGATQYF
CDR3nt: TGTGCCAGCAGCGGGACAGGGGCGACCCAGTACTTC

d_gene: -
v_gene: TRBV7-9
j_gene: TRBJ2-5
abundance: few
CDR3aa: CASTFLGSPVETQYF
CDR3nt: TGTGCCAGCACCTTCCTAGGATCGCCCGTAGAGACCCAGTACTTC

d_gene: TRBD2
v_gene: TRBV6-4
j_gene: TRBJ2-3
abundance: -
CDR3aa: CASRRLAGGPGGDTQYF
CDR3nt: TGTGCCAGCAGAAGACTAGCGGGGGGCCCTGGGGGAGATACGCAGTATTTT

d_gene: TRBD1
v_gene: TRBV5-1
j_gene: TRBJ2-1
abundance: -
CDR3aa: CANSLAWTGDHEQFF
CDR3nt: TGCGCCAACAGCTTGGCTTGGACAGGGGACCATGAGCAGTTCTTC

d_gene: TRBD1
v_gene: TRBV4-1
j_gene: TRBJ1-1
abundance: -
CDR3aa: CASSRDRVTEAFF
CDR3nt: TGCGCCAGCAGCCGGGACAGGGTTACTGAAGCTTTCTTT

d_gene: -
v_gene: TRBV9
j_gene: TRBJ1-1
abundance: few
CDR3aa: CASSVSVGSEGNTEAFF
CDR3nt: TGTGCCAGCAGCGTAAGTGTGGGATCCGAGGGGAACACTGAAGCTTTCTTT

d_gene: -
v_gene: TRBV7-2
j_gene: TRBJ2-1
abundance: many
CDR3aa: CASSLAGGNLYNEQFF
CDR3nt: TGTGCCAGCAGCTTAGCGGGGGGAAACCTCTACAATGAGCAGTTCTTC

d_gene: TRBD2
v_gene: TRBV7-9
j_gene: TRBJ2-3
abundance: -
CDR3aa: CASSQSGGATDTQYF
CDR3nt: TGTGCCAGCAGCCAGAGCGGGGGCGCGACAGATACGCAGTATTTT